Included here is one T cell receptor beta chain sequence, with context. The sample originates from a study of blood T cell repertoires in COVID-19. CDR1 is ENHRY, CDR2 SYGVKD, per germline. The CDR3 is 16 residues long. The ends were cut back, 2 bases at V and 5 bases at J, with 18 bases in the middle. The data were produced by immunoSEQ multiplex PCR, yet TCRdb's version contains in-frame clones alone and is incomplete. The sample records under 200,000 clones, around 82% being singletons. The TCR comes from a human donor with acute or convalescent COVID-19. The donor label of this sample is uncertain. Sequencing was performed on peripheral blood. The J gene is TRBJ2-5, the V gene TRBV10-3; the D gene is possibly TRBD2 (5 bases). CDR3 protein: CAISEPSRGRGETQYF. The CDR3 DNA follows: TGTGCCATCAGTGAGCCCTCCCGGGGTCGAGGGGAGACCCAGTACTTC.